The 8 T cell receptor beta chains given below trace back to one sample, sequenced in a study of blood T cells in healthy people across ages. A J-beta primer mix and a sample-barcoded 5' primer were used in a second PCR of about 7 to 12 cycles. TCRdb ran MiXCR on the 5' RACE reads and lists one entry per CDR3 protein. The sample lists about 1.5 million distinct CDR3 sequences; 35% to 45% were seen once. Material for sequencing was blood. These receptors all come from a young woman in good health.

J is TRBJ2-7 and V is TRBV10-3; TRBD2 aligns across 14 bases. The germline V gene has CDR1 ENHRY and CDR2 SYGVKD. Trimming at V came to 2 bases and at J to 7 bases, leaving 7 bases not matched to a gene. The CDR3 consists of 16 residues. CDR3: CAISELGLAGEGEQYF. The CDR3 DNA is TGTGCCATCAGTGAGCTGGGACTAGCGGGAGAGGGGGAGCAGTACTTC.

The chain couples TRBV29-1 to TRBJ2-3, with D possibly being TRBD1 (6 bases). This CDR3 contains 17 residues. Trimming left V 7 bases short and J 0 bases short, with 23 bases between. Germline CDR1 and CDR2: SQVTM and ANQGSEA. The CDR3 loop is CSAKIDRSTTSTDTQYF. Here the CDR3 DNA reads TGCAGCGCAAAAATCGACAGGTCAACCACTAGCACAGATACGCAGTATTTT.

This rearrangement joins TRBV15 to TRBJ2-5; D gene unclear. Germline CDR1 is LNHNV and CDR2 is YYDKDF (reference sequence). Trimming pared 0 bases from V and 6 bases from J, leaving 14 bases between. The CDR3 has 15 residues. CDR3 loop: CATSRDWSGFKTQYF. The CDR3 DNA reads TGTGCCACCAGCAGAGATTGGTCCGGGTTTAAGACCCAGTACTTC.

This clonotype was observed a few times. This chain uses TRBV27 with TRBJ2-1, with unresolved D. Germline V gene sequence: CDR1 MNHEY, CDR2 SMNVEV (reference sequence). V gave up 0 bases and J gave up 7 bases, with 7 bases separating them. The CDR3 is 13 residues long. This CDR3 is CASSLSMKNEQFF. CDR3 sequence (DNA): TGTGCCAGCAGTTTATCGATGAAGAATGAGCAGTTCTTC.

The rearrangement uses TRBV27 and TRBJ1-5; perhaps TRBD1 as D (5 bases). The CDR3 loop spans 15 amino acids. Trimming took off 6 bases at V and 4 bases at J, with 16 bases between the two ends. Per the germline V gene, CDR1 is MNHEY and CDR2 is SMNVEV (reference sequence). The CDR3 nucleotides are TGTGCCAGCAGGGCAGGGTTAAGGGTTAATCAGCCCCAGCATTTT. Translation gives CASRAGLRVNQPQHF.

V gene TRBV18 combines with J gene TRBJ2-1; 7 nucleotides match TRBD2. Germline V gene sequence: CDR1 KGHSH, CDR2 LQKENI. This CDR3 has 15 amino acids. V shed 3 bases and J 9 bases; nucleotides not matched to a gene: 11. The CDR3 here is CASSPSIGSGTEQFF. DNA of the CDR3: TGTGCCAGCTCACCGTCGATAGGAAGCGGGACTGAGCAGTTCTTC.

This clonotype showed up just once. The chain is built from TRBV27 and TRBJ1-1; D gene ambiguous. The germline CDR1 and CDR2 sequences are MNHEY and SMNVEV (reference sequence). V dropped 8 bases and J dropped 7 bases, with 14 bases sitting between them. This CDR3 is built from 12 residues. CDR3 sequence reads: CASFSLWGEAFF. CDR3 in DNA: TGTGCCAGCTTTTCCCTCTGGGGTGAAGCTTTCTTT.

The chain has TRBV7-2 and TRBJ2-5, with D uncertain. The CDR3 extends over 15 amino acids. Deletions cut 1 base from V and 3 bases from J, with 12 bases between. CDR1 and CDR2 from the germline V gene are SGHTA and FQGNSA. CDR3 sequence (DNA): TGTGCCAGCAGCTTAGGAATGGGTCCAGAAGAGACCCAGTACTTC. Amino acids: CASSLGMGPEETQYF.